Each of the 15 T cell receptor beta chains below was sequenced from the same sample in a study of cytomegalovirus exposure and HLA in healthy donors. The PCR employed 60 Vbeta primers together with 13 Jbeta primers. Some clones are missing from TCRdb's copy, which holds only in-frame ones; the method was immunoSEQ multiplex PCR. The sample carries fewer than 150,000 clones, over 60% recorded once. The sequenced material came from PBMCs. The receptors originated from a woman aged 45-65 years in good health and CMV-seronegative.

The chain combines TRBV20-1 with TRBJ1-5, with D possibly being TRBD1 (5 bases). CDR3 length equals 8 residues. Looked up from germline, CDR1 is DFQATT and CDR2 is SNEGSKA (reference sequence). CDR3 sequence (DNA): TGCGGGGGGTGGCCCCAGCATTTT. Protein: CGGWPQHF.

V is TRBV9 and J is TRBJ2-3, with 11 bases aligning to TRBD2. The CDR3 totals 17 residues. CDR1 SGDLS and CDR2 YYNGEE come from the germline V gene. With 2 bases clipped from V and 5 bases from J, the junction kept 10 bases outside the gene matches. CDR3 DNA: TGTGCCAGCAGCGTGTCAATAGCGGGGGGGGCGGGAGATACGCAGTATTTT. Residues: CASSVSIAGGAGDTQYF.

The chain employs TRBV6-5 and TRBJ1-1; 8 bases are a match to TRBD1. Germline V CDR1 and CDR2: MNHEY, SVGAGI. The CDR3 is made up of 15 amino acids. J lost 2 bases, V lost 5 bases, and 7 bases had no gene match. The chain's CDR3 is CASSPAGQGNTEAFF. The CDR3 DNA is TGTGCCAGCAGTCCCGCCGGACAGGGAAACACTGAAGCTTTCTTT.

This rearrangement joins TRBV5-6 to TRBJ1-3, with D possibly being TRBD1 (5 bases). Germline loops: CDR1 SGHDT, CDR2 YYEEEE. This CDR3 comprises 16 residues. V was cut by 4 bases and J by 0 bases, with 14 bases left in between. Here the CDR3 reads CASSPMAGISGNTIYF. CDR3 nucleotide sequence: TGTGCCAGCAGCCCTATGGCAGGGATCTCTGGAAACACCATATATTTT. The entire variable domain, with the rest obtained from reference TRBV5-6 and TRBJ1-3, is as follows: DAGVTQSPTHLIKTRGQQVTLRCSPKSGHDTVSWYQQALGQGPQFIFQYYEEEERQRGNFPDRFSGHQFPNYSSELNVNALLLGDSALYLCASSPMAGISGNTIYFGEGSWLTVV.

At least ten counts were recorded for this clone. The chain joins TRBV4-1 to TRBJ2-5, with 11 bases that match TRBD2. CDR1 and CDR2 (germline): MGHRA, YSYEKL. J was trimmed by 7 bases and V by 0 bases; bases with no gene match: 13. The CDR3 is made up of 18 amino acids. The DNA for the CDR3 is TGCGCCAGCAGCCAAGAGGGCCCACTAGCGGGGGCAACCGGGACCCAGTACTTC. Protein sequence: CASSQEGPLAGATGTQYF.

The chain joins TRBV19 to TRBJ1-2; 7 positions agree with TRBD1. Trimming cost V 3 bases and J 6 bases; bases outside gene matches: 13. Germline V gives CDR1 LNHDA, CDR2 SQIVND (reference sequence). The CDR3 loop spans 16 amino acids. The CDR3 region is CASSILGDRETHGYTF. The CDR3 DNA sequence: TGTGCCAGTAGTATCCTGGGGGACAGAGAAACCCATGGCTACACCTTC.

The rearrangement joins TRBV18 to TRBJ1-1; 9 nucleotides line up with TRBD1. This CDR3 is 14 amino acids long. V shed 3 bases and J 6 bases; nucleotides not matched to a gene: 5. Germline assignment: CDR1 KGHSH and CDR2 LQKENI. CDR3 loop: CASSPAGQGSEAFF. CDR3 nucleotide sequence: TGTGCCAGCTCACCCGCCGGACAGGGGTCTGAAGCTTTCTTT.

This clone showed up just once. The chain carries TRBV27 and TRBJ2-2; possible D gene TRBD1, 7 bases. Germline CDR1 MNHEY, CDR2 SMNVEV (reference sequence). The CDR3 loop spans 16 amino acids. The V end lost 5 bases, the J end lost 5 bases, and 18 bases lay between the germline ends. The CDR3 bases are TGTGCCAGCAGTCTAAACCCACAGGGGAGGACCGGGGAGCTGTTTTTT. It encodes CASSLNPQGRTGELFF.

This sequence joins TRBV19 and TRBJ1-5; 12 nucleotides agree with TRBD1. The CDR3 is 14 residues long. The germline V gene has CDR1 LNHDA and CDR2 SQIVND (reference sequence). Trimming removed 6 bases from V and 8 bases from J; junction bases left unmatched: 5. CDR3 coding DNA: TGTGCCAGTAGGGGGACAGGGGGCACTGAGCCCCAGCATTTT. It is translated as CASRGTGGTEPQHF.

As concerns this clone: The junction departs from germline at one end; a sequencing error may be responsible. The V call is TRBV7-9, the J call TRBJ1-1; D unresolved. The CDR3 consists of 14 residues. Per germline, CDR1 SEHNR and CDR2 FQNEAQ (reference sequence). The CDR3 loop is CSSSSPPEVDEAFF. CDR3 nucleotide sequence: TGTTCCAGCAGCTCCCCCCCGGAGGTGGATGAAGCTTTCTTT.

The genes are TRBV5-5 and TRBJ2-3, with 10 bases matching TRBD1. In germline, CDR1 is SGHKS, CDR2 YYEKEE (reference sequence). The ends lost 0 bases at V and 5 bases at J; junction bases unmatched: 9. This CDR3 region has 17 residues. CDR3 bases: TGTGCCAGCAGCTTGGCCTTGGGACAGGGGTTTGGAGATACGCAGTATTTT. Translated: CASSLALGQGFGDTQYF. The full variable domain, rest sourced from reference TRBV5-5 and TRBJ2-3, is DAGVTQSPTHLIKTRGQQVTLRCSPISGHKSVSWYQQVLGQGPQFIFQYYEKEERGRGNFPDRFSARQFPNYSSELNVNALLLGDSALYLCASSLALGQGFGDTQYFGPGTRLTVL.

With regard to this clone: The junction differs from germline at one of its ends, possibly a read error. Other DNA sequences from this sample encode an identical CDR3 as well. V and J are TRBV5-1 and TRBJ2-7; 10 nucleotides line up with TRBD1. Germline CDR1 reads SGHRS; CDR2 reads YFSETQ. The length of the CDR3 is 14 residues. Here the CDR3 reads CASSFGQGGYEQYF. For the CDR3, the DNA is TGCGCCAGCAGCTTCGGACAGGGGGGTTACGAGCAGTATTTC. Variable domain in full (rest from reference TRBV5-1 and TRBJ2-7): KAGVTQTPRYLIKTRGQQVTLSCSPISGHRSVSWYQQTPGQGLQFLFEYFSETQRNKGNFPGRFSGRQFSNSRSEMNVSTLELGDSALYLCASSFGQGGYEQYFGPGTRLTVT.

The CDR3 sequence: CASSRSGSYNEQFF. The CDR3 DNA follows: TGTGCCAGCAGTAGGTCAGGCTCCTACAATGAGCAGTTCTTC. The genes are TRBV11-3 and TRBJ2-1; no clear D gene. Trimming left V 6 bases short and J 0 bases short, with 9 bases between. CDR3 length: 14 amino acids. Germline V gene sequence: CDR1 SGHNT, CDR2 YENEEA.

The chain recombines TRBV10-3 with TRBJ1-1, with 7 bases matching TRBD1. Germline assignment: CDR1 ENHRY and CDR2 SYGVKD. V was clipped by 7 bases and J by 1 base; unmatched bases: 9. The CDR3 is 15 amino acids. CDR3 residues: CAITPFGTENTEAFF. CDR3 coding DNA: TGTGCCATCACCCCCTTCGGGACAGAGAACACTGAAGCTTTCTTT.

The CDR3 loop is CATSRPDTSSYNSPLHF. In DNA, the CDR3 is TGTGCCACCAGCAGACCGGACACGAGCTCCTATAATTCACCCCTCCACTTT. The J gene is TRBJ1-6, the V gene TRBV15; the D gene is possibly TRBD1 (5 bases). This CDR3 comprises 17 residues. Germline CDR1 LNHNV, CDR2 YYDKDF (reference sequence). Between the trimmed V and J ends, which lost 2 bases and 0 bases, there was a span of 11 bases. Full variable domain (missing parts from reference TRBV15 and TRBJ1-6): DAMVIQNPRYQVTQFGKPVTLSCSQTLNHNVMYWYQQKSSQAPKLLFHYYDKDFNNEADTPDNFQSRRPNTSFCFLDIRSPGLGDTAMYLCATSRPDTSSYNSPLHFGNGTRLTVT.